A single sample gave rise to the 28 T cell receptor beta chains below, sequenced in a study of breast tumors, draining lymph nodes, adjacent tissues. Via MiXCR, TCRdb re-called the multiplex PCR reads, giving one row per CDR3 protein. The sample holds 180,000 or so distinct CDR3 sequences, 31% seen once. The lymph nodes were axillary draining lymph nodes from breast cancer patients. Sequencing was performed on axillary lymph node tissue. Receptors were obtained from a female donor with breast cancer. Some clones in this sample may be carry-over from other donors' samples.

This clonotype was recorded many times. This chain joins TRBV6-6 and TRBJ1-6; 7 bases align to TRBD1. Trimming took 5 bases from V and 10 from J; bases not matched to a gene: 11. CDR3 size: 15 residues. Germline lookup yields CDR1 MNHNY and CDR2 SVGAGI (reference sequence). CDR3 nucleotides: TGTGCCAGCAGTCACTTTAGACAGGGCGGCTCACCCCTCCACTTT. Encoded protein: CASSHFRQGGSPLHF.

This clonotype was seen repeatedly, ten times or more. This sequence joins TRBV7-8 and TRBJ1-2; no clear D gene. The CDR3 is 14 residues long. CDR1 is SGHVS, CDR2 FQNEAQ, per germline. V lost 3 bases and J lost 3, with 11 bases in between. The CDR3 DNA is TGTGCCAGCAGCTTTGAGGCGGGAGACTATGGCTACACCTTC. It encodes CASSFEAGDYGYTF.

This chain connects TRBV24-1 to TRBJ1-1; 10 bases are shared with TRBD1. After removal of 3 bases from V and 5 bases from J, the junction contained 5 bases not matched to a gene. Looked up from germline, CDR1 is KGHDR and CDR2 is SFDVKD. This CDR3 has 15 amino acids. The CDR3 loop reads CATSDGQGGRTEAFF. The CDR3 bases are TGTGCCACCAGTGATGGACAGGGGGGGCGGACTGAAGCTTTCTTT.

This clonotype was detected many times. The chain employs TRBV3-2 and TRBJ2-5; TRBD1 is the table's D call and was not checked against the DNA. TRBV3-2 is assigned pseudogene status. The CDR3 has 17 residues. The CDR3 DNA is TGTGCCAGCAGCCAAGTCCTTGGCGGACAGTCCGGGGAGACCCAGTACTTC. Translated: CASSQVLGGQSGETQYF.

The rearrangement joins TRBV14 to TRBJ2-7, with a possible D match to TRBD1 (7 bases). V dropped 6 bases and J dropped 6 bases, with 21 bases sitting between them. The CDR3 length is 15 residues. Looked up from germline, CDR1 is SGHDN and CDR2 is FVKESK. In DNA, the CDR3 is TGTGCCAGCAGAAAGGAGGCAGGGGGGTCACTCGAGCAGTACTTC. Protein product: CASRKEAGGSLEQYF.

This clonotype has a handful of counts. This rearrangement joins TRBV28 to TRBJ1-5, with D possibly TRBD1 on 5 matching bases. Germline V lookup: CDR1 MDHEN, CDR2 SYDVKM. This CDR3 has 13 amino acids. Trimming pared 4 bases from V and 6 bases from J, leaving 10 bases between. Here the CDR3 DNA reads TGTGCCAGCAGTTCCCGGGGGGTTCAGCCCCAGCATTTT. It yields the protein CASSSRGVQPQHF.

The V and J genes are TRBV6-6 and TRBJ2-5; 7 nucleotides align to TRBD1. The CDR3 loop spans 17 amino acids. The V gene's germline CDR1 is MNHNY and CDR2 SVGAGI (reference sequence). Losses at the gene ends were 6 bases for V and 5 bases for J; bases not matched to a gene: 18. The CDR3 nucleotides are TGTGCCAGCAGGCGGTTTTTAGGGGGCCCGGCTGGGGAGACCCAGTACTTC. Protein product: CASRRFLGGPAGETQYF.

By sample share, this clonotype is medium-sized. The chain couples TRBV7-2 to TRBJ2-5; 12 nucleotides agree with TRBD2. The germline CDR1 and CDR2 sequences are SGHTA and FQGNSA. The CDR3 covers 17 residues. Trimming cost V 2 bases and J 5 bases; bases outside gene matches: 9. The DNA of the CDR3 is TGTGCCAGCAGCTTACCCGAGGCTAGCGGGAGGGCCGAGACCCAGTACTTC. It translates to CASSLPEASGRAETQYF.

The count of this clonotype is one. The rearrangement joins TRBV11-2 to TRBJ2-5; TRBD2 is a possible D gene (6 bases). Germline V gives CDR1 SGHAT, CDR2 FQNNGV. Trimming stripped 5 bases from V and 5 bases from J, with 18 bases between. The CDR3 is 15 residues long. CDR3 DNA: TGTGCCAGCAGCCCGCGTTGGTCACGGGGGGAGACCCAGTACTTC. Its translation is CASSPRWSRGETQYF.

The chain couples TRBV11-2 to TRBJ2-7, with D hard to call. Trimming removed 5 bases at V and 4 bases at J, with 15 bases between. Germline V gene data show CDR1 as SGHAT and CDR2 as FQNNGV. This CDR3 is built from 14 residues. Written as DNA, the CDR3 is TGTGCCAGCAGCCCCCCCCCTGGCCAGTACGAGCAGTACTTC. It is translated as CASSPPPGQYEQYF.

V usage is TRBV24-1 and J usage is TRBJ2-7, with no clear D. Germline-derived CDR1 and CDR2 are KGHDR and SFDVKD. The CDR3 is 13 residues long. The germline V and J ends were trimmed by 2 bases and 6 bases, with 10 bases remaining between them. CDR3 in amino acids: CATSDSSSAEQYF. The CDR3 DNA is TGTGCCACCAGTGATTCTTCCAGCGCCGAGCAGTACTTC.

At least ten counts were recorded for this clonotype. The V and J genes are TRBV20-1 and TRBJ2-7; 10 bases match TRBD1. The CDR3 length is 16 residues. Looked up from germline, CDR1 is DFQATT and CDR2 is SNEGSKA (reference sequence). Trimming took 6 bases from V and 2 from J; bases not matched to a gene: 13. The CDR3 protein is CSALPLRDRGAYEQYF. CDR3 DNA sequence: TGCAGTGCCCTACCCCTCCGGGACAGGGGAGCCTACGAGCAGTACTTC.

The chain couples TRBV6-6 to TRBJ2-5, with a tentative D call TRBD1 (7 bases). The CDR3 extends over 14 amino acids. Trimming removed 2 bases from V and 6 bases from J, with 13 bases in between. CDR1 and CDR2 from the germline V gene are MNHNY and SVGAGI (reference sequence). The CDR3 is CASSYQGEEQTQYF. CDR3 DNA sequence: TGTGCCAGCAGTTACCAGGGGGAGGAGCAGACCCAGTACTTC.

This clonotype was counted many times. This chain connects TRBV19 to TRBJ2-5; D is possibly TRBD1 (6 bases). The CDR3 has 16 amino acids. Trimming left V 3 bases short and J 5 bases short, with 19 bases between. From germline, CDR1 is LNHDA and CDR2 SQIVND (reference sequence). CDR3 loop: CASSMSPLGGQETQYF. Written as DNA, the CDR3 is TGTGCCAGTAGTATGAGCCCCTTAGGGGGTCAGGAGACCCAGTACTTC.

Note on this clonotype: Mismatch with germline at one junction end may stem from a read error. The chain carries TRBV20-1 and TRBJ2-3; tentatively, D is TRBD2 (5 bases). This CDR3 has 12 residues. Germline CDR1 and CDR2: DFQATT and SNEGSKA (reference sequence). This CDR3 reads CSARGPLDTQYF. CDR3 nucleotides: TGCAGCGCTAGAGGGCCCCTAGATACGCAGTATTTT.

About this clonotype: Given a much more abundant clone one base away, this may be a read error. V gene TRBV5-4 combines with J gene TRBJ2-1, with 8 bases lining up with TRBD1. V shed 4 bases, J shed 0 bases, and the junction held 6 bases outside the gene matches. This CDR3 contains 16 residues. Germline V CDR1 and CDR2: SGHNT, YYREEE (reference sequence). The CDR3 loop reads CASSGQGTDSYNEQFF. The CDR3 nucleotides are TGTGCCAGCAGCGGACAGGGTACCGACTCCTACAATGAGCAGTTCTTC.

V usage is TRBV29-1 and J usage is TRBJ2-1; D is unclear. Germline V lookup: CDR1 SQVTM, CDR2 ANQGSEA. V was pared by 8 bases and J by 4 bases, with 9 bases between. There are 11 residues in the CDR3. The CDR3 loop reads CSLSRYNEQFF. Here the CDR3 DNA reads TGCAGCTTAAGTCGGTACAATGAGCAGTTCTTC.

This clonotype was observed at least ten times. V is TRBV3-1 and J is TRBJ2-1; a possible D gene is TRBD2 (7 bases). The CDR3 is made up of 13 amino acids. The V and J ends lost 1 base and 10 bases respectively, with 11 bases between them. Looked up from germline, CDR1 is LGHDT and CDR2 is YNNKEL (reference sequence). The CDR3 DNA is TGTGCCAGCAGCCAAGGTAGGGGGGGAGAGCAGTTCTTC. Translating gives CASSQGRGGEQFF.

The sample holds many counts of this clonotype. This sequence joins TRBV7-6 and TRBJ2-3; TRBD2 matches 16 bases. This CDR3 region has 18 residues. The germline V gene has CDR1 SGHVS and CDR2 FNYEAQ. With V trimmed by 5 bases and J by 0 bases, 5 bases remained unmatched. The DNA of the CDR3 is TGTGCCAGCAGCCAGGGACTAGCGGGAGGGTCTAGCACAGATACGCAGTATTTT. As protein: CASSQGLAGGSSTDTQYF. Full variable domain (missing parts from reference TRBV7-6 and TRBJ2-3): GAGVSQSPRYKVTKRGQDVALRCDPISGHVSLYWYRQALGQGPEFLTYFNYEAQQDKSGLPNDRFSAERPEGSISTLTIQRTEQRDSAMYRCASSQGLAGGSSTDTQYFGPGTRLTVL.

This clonotype was counted between two and nine times. The CDR3 bases are TGCAGTGCTCGGCAGTCGGGGGTGAACACTGAAGCTTTCTTT. Its translation: CSARQSGVNTEAFF. The chain couples TRBV20-1 to TRBJ1-1; tentatively, D is TRBD1 (5 bases). Germline lookup yields CDR1 DFQATT and CDR2 SNEGSKA (reference sequence). V dropped 5 bases and J dropped 0 bases, with 13 bases sitting between them. The length of the CDR3 is 14 residues.

The sample holds many counts of this clonotype. The chain couples TRBV20-1 to TRBJ2-2; possibly TRBD2 for D (5 bases). This CDR3 has 16 amino acids. The V and J ends lost 0 bases and 7 bases respectively, with 18 bases between them. Germline V lookup: CDR1 DFQATT, CDR2 SNEGSKA (reference sequence). The DNA of the CDR3 is TGCAGTGCTAGAGATGATAGGCAGCCCGGGGACGGGGAGCTGTTTTTT. Protein product: CSARDDRQPGDGELFF.

This clonotype has at least ten counts. This chain links TRBV20-1 with TRBJ2-5; D not certain. The CDR3 is 10 residues long. Germline lookup yields CDR1 DFQATT and CDR2 SNEGSKA (reference sequence). V was clipped by 0 bases and J by 10 bases, with 6 bases between them. This CDR3 reads CSARDEGQYF. The CDR3, as DNA: TGCAGTGCTAGAGATGAAGGCCAGTACTTC.

This clonotype was counted only a few times. A much larger clone lies a single base off, so this may be a read error. This sequence joins TRBV4-2 and TRBJ2-1; D perhaps matches TRBD1 (7 bases). CDR1 is LGHNA, CDR2 YNFKEQ, per germline. CDR3 size: 13 residues. The CDR3 here is CASGQGEAYEQFF. In DNA, the CDR3 is TGTGCCAGCGGCCAGGGGGAGGCTTATGAGCAGTTCTTC.

About this clonotype: Because the CDR3 is missing its conserved closing phenylalanine or tryptophan, this is likely a read error. The chain joins TRBV20-1 to TRBJ1-6; D is unclear. Trimming took 4 bases from V and 6 from J, leaving 7 bases between them. CDR1 is DFQATT, CDR2 SNEGSKA, per germline (reference sequence). CDR3 length: 12 amino acids. This CDR3 is CSATDLNSPLHC. CDR3 sequence (DNA): TGCAGTGCTACGGACCTTAATTCACCCCTCCACTGT.

The rearrangement uses TRBV25-1 and TRBJ2-3; the D gene could be TRBD1 or TRBD2 (5 bases each). This CDR3 contains 15 residues. Deletions cut 4 bases from V and 4 bases from J, with 15 bases between. The germline CDR1 and CDR2 sequences are MGHDK and SYGVNS. CDR3 protein: CASSARLGEPDTQYF. The CDR3 DNA reads as TGTGCCAGCAGTGCTCGTCTAGGGGAGCCAGATACGCAGTATTTT.

J is TRBJ2-1 and V is TRBV5-1, with TRBD2 identical over 8 bases. The trim removed 2 bases at V and 13 bases at J, leaving 2 bases unmatched. The CDR3 sequence is 11 residues long. Per germline, CDR1 SGHRS and CDR2 YFSETQ. CDR3 nucleotide sequence: TGCGCCAGCAGCTTAGCGGGAGAACAGTTCTTC. Translating gives CASSLAGEQFF.

This clonotype was detected ten times or more. The chain links TRBV10-3 to TRBJ2-2, with D unclear. The CDR3 extends over 13 amino acids. CDR1 and CDR2 from the germline V gene are ENHRY and SYGVKD. V lost 6 bases and J lost 1, with 6 bases in between. This CDR3 is CAISPRNTGELFF. Here the CDR3 DNA reads TGTGCCATCAGCCCACGGAACACCGGGGAGCTGTTTTTT.

This clonotype was counted a few times. A much larger clone differs from this one at a single base, so this may be a read error. The chain uses TRBV7-9 and TRBJ1-2, with TRBD1 matching 12 bases. Germline CDR1 and CDR2: SEHNR and FQNEAQ (reference sequence). The CDR3 has 16 amino acids. DNA for the CDR3: TGTGCCAGCGAGCAATCGGGACAGGGGGCGCGGGATGGCCACACCTTC. It translates to CASEQSGQGARDGHTF.